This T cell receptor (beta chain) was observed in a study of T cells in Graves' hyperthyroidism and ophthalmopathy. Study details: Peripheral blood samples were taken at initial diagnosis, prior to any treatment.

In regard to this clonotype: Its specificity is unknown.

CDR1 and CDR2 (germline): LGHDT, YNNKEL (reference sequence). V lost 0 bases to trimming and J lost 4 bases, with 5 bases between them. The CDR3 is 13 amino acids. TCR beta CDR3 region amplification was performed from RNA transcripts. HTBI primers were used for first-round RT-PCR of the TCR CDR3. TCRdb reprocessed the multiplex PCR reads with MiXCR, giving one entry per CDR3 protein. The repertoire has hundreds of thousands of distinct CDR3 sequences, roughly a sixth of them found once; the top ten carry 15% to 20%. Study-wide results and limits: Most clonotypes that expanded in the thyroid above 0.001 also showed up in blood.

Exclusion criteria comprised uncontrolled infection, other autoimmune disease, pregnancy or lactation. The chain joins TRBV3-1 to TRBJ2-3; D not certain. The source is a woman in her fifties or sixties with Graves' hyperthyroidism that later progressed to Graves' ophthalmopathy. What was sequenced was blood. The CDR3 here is CASSQDRSDTQYF. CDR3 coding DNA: TGTGCCAGCAGCCAAGATAGGTCAGATACGCAGTATTTT.